This entry lists 12 T cell receptor beta chains sequenced from one sample in a study of T cell responses to AZD1222 COVID-19 vaccine. Some clones are missing from TCRdb's copy, which holds only in-frame ones; the method was immunoSEQ multiplex PCR. The sample lists 160,000 or so clones, about 88% occurring once. The sequences come from peripheral blood, collected after recovery from COVID-19. The receptors shown here come from an adult who had recovered from COVID-19.

This clone was picked up a small number of times. The rearrangement uses TRBV10-1 and TRBJ1-1, with a possible D match to TRBD1 (6 bases). The germline CDR1 and CDR2 sequences are WNHNN and SYGVQD (reference sequence). The CDR3 is 15 amino acids. V lost 2 bases and J lost 4, with 14 bases in between. Written as DNA, the CDR3 is TGCGCCAGCAGTGAGAATCCAGGGGTGGGCACTGAAGCTTTCTTT. It translates to CASSENPGVGTEAFF.

The chain has TRBV5-5 and TRBJ2-1; 9 bases map to TRBD2. Unmatched junction bases numbered 7, after V lost 0 bases and J lost 9 bases. Germline V CDR1 and CDR2: SGHKS, YYEKEE (reference sequence). The length of the CDR3 is 15 residues. CDR3 DNA: TGTGCCAGCAGCTTGGTAGCGGGGGAAGTGGGTGAGCAGTTCTTC. This codes for CASSLVAGEVGEQFF.

This clone came up a few times. The chain couples TRBV28 to TRBJ2-6, with D hard to call. The CDR3 loop spans 14 amino acids. The V gene lost 2 bases and the J gene lost 0 bases, with 2 bases spanning the gap. Germline V gene lookup returns CDR1 MDHEN and CDR2 SYDVKM. CDR3 residues: CASSLPSGANVLTF. The CDR3 region has the DNA TGTGCCAGCAGTTTACCCTCTGGGGCCAACGTCCTGACTTTC.

The J gene is TRBJ2-3, the V gene TRBV7-9; D is perhaps TRBD2 (5 bases). CDR3 length equals 16 residues. Germline assignment: CDR1 SEHNR and CDR2 FQNEAQ (reference sequence). Trimming cost V 8 bases and J 1 base, with 19 bases left between them. The CDR3 DNA is TGTGCCAGCTCATCCCACGGACTGAGGGGCACAGATACGCAGTATTTT. Its translation: CASSSHGLRGTDTQYF.

This clone was detected once. V is TRBV14 and J is TRBJ1-1, with D unclear. There are 12 residues in the CDR3. Trimming shortened V by 4 bases and J by 9 bases, and 12 bases separated the two germline ends. Germline V lookup: CDR1 SGHDN, CDR2 FVKESK. In DNA form, the CDR3 reads TGTGCCAGCAGCCCGAAAGGCGTGAAAGCTTTCTTT. Protein: CASSPKGVKAFF.

The chain has TRBV9 and TRBJ2-2, with D uncertain. Trimming cost V 0 bases and J 6 bases, with 9 bases left between them. The germline V gene has CDR1 SGDLS and CDR2 YYNGEE. The CDR3 totals 14 residues. In DNA form, the CDR3 reads TGTGCCAGCAGCGTAGGGCCCGAGGCCGGGGAGCTGTTTTTT. Translation: CASSVGPEAGELFF.

The chain joins TRBV20-1 to TRBJ2-1, with D hard to call. The germline CDR1 and CDR2 sequences are DFQATT and SNEGSKA (reference sequence). CDR3 size: 11 residues. The DNA of the CDR3 is TGCAGCCCCGCCGGGTACAATGAGCAGTTCTTC. Translated, it gives CSPAGYNEQFF.

This chain connects TRBV7-9 to TRBJ2-3, with D uncertain. Trimming left V 7 bases short and J 5 bases short, with 16 bases between. The length of the CDR3 is 14 residues. Germline V gene data show CDR1 as SEHNR and CDR2 as FQNEAQ (reference sequence). DNA of the CDR3: TGTGCCAGCACCCCCGTGGGCTCGGAAGATACGCAGTATTTT. It is translated as CASTPVGSEDTQYF.

The genes are TRBV7-2 and TRBJ2-1; 8 bases agree with TRBD2. Germline V gene sequence: CDR1 SGHTA, CDR2 FQGNSA. Germline trimming cut 1 base from V and 2 bases from J; bases unmatched to any gene: 7. This CDR3 contains 17 residues. CDR3 protein: CASSLETGGIPYNEQFF. CDR3 coding DNA: TGTGCCAGCAGCTTAGAAACGGGGGGGATCCCCTACAATGAGCAGTTCTTC.

The V and J genes are TRBV6-4 and TRBJ2-7; 10 bases fit TRBD1. The CDR3 contains 21 residues. CDR1 is MRHNA and CDR2 is SNTAGT in the germline V gene. With 2 bases clipped from V and 1 base from J, the junction kept 20 bases outside the gene matches. The CDR3 DNA reads TGTGCCAGCAGTGACATTGTCGTCCCGGGACAGGGGATTTGGTCGTCCTACGAGCAGTACTTC. Encoded protein: CASSDIVVPGQGIWSSYEQYF.

The chain employs TRBV29-1 and TRBJ1-2, with 8 bases lining up with TRBD1. In germline, CDR1 is SQVTM, CDR2 ANQGSEA. After removal of 2 bases from V and 4 bases from J, the junction contained 6 bases not matched to a gene. This CDR3 region has 14 residues. The CDR3 DNA reads TGCAGCGTTGAAAAGGGCAGGGGGCTCTATGGCTACACCTTC. Its translation is CSVEKGRGLYGYTF.

V gene TRBV28 combines with J gene TRBJ1-5; a possible D gene is TRBD1 (6 bases). The CDR3 runs to 16 residues. Germline values: CDR1 MDHEN, CDR2 SYDVKM. V lost 4 bases to trimming and J lost 7 bases, with 20 bases between them. CDR3 region: CASSSPRRGDGQPQHF. The CDR3 DNA reads TGTGCCAGCAGTTCGCCCCGTAGGGGGGATGGGCAGCCCCAGCATTTT.